This T cell receptor (beta chain) was identified during a study of T cell responses to AZD1222 COVID-19 vaccine. About the study: Timing groups of about 4 and about 12 weeks for second doses were pooled.

The protocol was immunoSEQ multiplex PCR, while the TCRdb copy is restricted to in-frame clones and leaves out a portion. This table has 59,000 or so clones, around 80% appearing once. General study findings and limits: Reportedly, nearly half the spike-specific TCRs target unmutated variant regions. Just 5 to 7 AZD1222 recipients were seropositive at baseline. Vaccine-related CD4 TCRs covered spike, predominating at 160-218 and 743-854.

About this clone: No antigen is known for it.

Germline V gives CDR1 SNHLY, CDR2 FYNNEI. The V gene lost 6 bases and the J gene lost 0 bases, with 29 bases spanning the gap. The CDR3 consists of 20 residues. The rearrangement joins TRBV2 to TRBJ1-2; TRBD1 is a possible D gene (5 bases). The source of this sequence is an adult in good health. This specimen was peripheral blood, taken on day 0 of AZD1222 vaccination. CDR3 in amino acids: CASRTGSAGGGITTNYGYTF. In DNA form, the CDR3 reads TGTGCCAGCAGGACGGGCAGCGCTGGGGGGGGTATCACTACTAACTATGGCTACACCTTC.